This note documents a single T cell receptor (beta chain) sequence. The target antigen is unknown. The data stem from a study of cytomegalovirus exposure and HLA in healthy donors. Findings and limits, study-wide: In a later analysis, a missense DCLRE1C variant was linked to TCR beta V- and J-gene trimming. A prior analysis recorded that most TCR beta V segments were productive about 90% or about 30% of the time.

PCR used 60 Vbeta primers and 13 Jbeta primers. Profiling relied on immunoSEQ multiplex PCR, and the TCRdb table lists in-frame clones only, not all of them. The repertoire holds roughly 200,000 clones, with approximately 80% as singletons. This CDR3 contains 16 residues. The germline V gene encodes CDR1 GTSNPN and CDR2 SVGIG (reference sequence). With 0 bases removed from V and 8 bases from J, the gap between germline ends came to 19 bases. The sequence came from a woman in her 30s in good health and CMV-seropositive. Sequencing input: PBMCs. This chain connects TRBV30 to TRBJ1-4; D might be TRBD1 (5 bases). CDR3 bases: TGTGCCTGGAGTGTACGCCAGGGTGTTTACTTCGAAAAACTGTTTTTT. Its protein product is CAWSVRQGVYFEKLFF.